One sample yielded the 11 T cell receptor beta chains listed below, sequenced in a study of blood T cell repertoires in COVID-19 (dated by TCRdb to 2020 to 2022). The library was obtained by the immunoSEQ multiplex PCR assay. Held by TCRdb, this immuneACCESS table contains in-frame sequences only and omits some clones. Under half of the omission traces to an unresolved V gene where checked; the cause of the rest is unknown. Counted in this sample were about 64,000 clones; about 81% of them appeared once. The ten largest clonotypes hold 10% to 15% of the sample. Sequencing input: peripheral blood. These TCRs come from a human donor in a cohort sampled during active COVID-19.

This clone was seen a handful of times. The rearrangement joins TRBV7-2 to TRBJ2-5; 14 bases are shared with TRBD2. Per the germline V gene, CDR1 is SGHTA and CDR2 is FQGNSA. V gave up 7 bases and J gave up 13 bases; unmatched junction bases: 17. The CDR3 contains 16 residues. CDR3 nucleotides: TGTGCCAGCACCCAGAGCTCCGGGACTAGCGGGGGCGGATGGTACTTC. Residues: CASTQSSGTSGGGWYF. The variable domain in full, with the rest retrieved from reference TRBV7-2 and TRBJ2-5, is GAGVSQSPSNKVTEKGKDVELRCDPISGHTALYWYRQSLGQGLEFLIYFQGNSAPDKSGLPSDRFSAERTGGSVSTLTIQRTQQEDSAVYLCASTQSSGTSGGGWYFGPGTRLLVL.

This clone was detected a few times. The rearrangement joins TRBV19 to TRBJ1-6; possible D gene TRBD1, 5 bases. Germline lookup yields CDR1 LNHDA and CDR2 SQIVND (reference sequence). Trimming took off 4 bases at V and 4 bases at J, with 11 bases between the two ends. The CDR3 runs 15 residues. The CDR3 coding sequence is TGTGCCAGTAGTAAGGGGCTAGGATATAATTCACCCCTCCACTTT. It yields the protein CASSKGLGYNSPLHF.

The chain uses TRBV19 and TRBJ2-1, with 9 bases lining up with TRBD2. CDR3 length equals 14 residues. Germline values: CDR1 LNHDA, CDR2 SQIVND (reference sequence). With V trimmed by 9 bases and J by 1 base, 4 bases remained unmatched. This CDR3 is CARLAGSSYNEQFF. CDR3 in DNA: TGTGCCAGGCTAGCGGGGTCTTCCTACAATGAGCAGTTCTTC.

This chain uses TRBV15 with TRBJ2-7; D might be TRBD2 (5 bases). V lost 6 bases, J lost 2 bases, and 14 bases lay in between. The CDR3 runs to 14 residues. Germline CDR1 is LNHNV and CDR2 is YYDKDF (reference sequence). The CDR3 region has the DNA TGTGCCACCAGTTACGCCCCGGGGACCTACGAGCAGTACTTC. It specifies CATSYAPGTYEQYF.

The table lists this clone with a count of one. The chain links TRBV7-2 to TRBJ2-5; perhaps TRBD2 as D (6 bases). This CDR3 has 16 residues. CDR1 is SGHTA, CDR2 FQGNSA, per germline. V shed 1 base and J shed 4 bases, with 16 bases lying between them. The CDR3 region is CASSLDLLGGRETQYF. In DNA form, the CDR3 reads TGTGCCAGCAGCTTAGACCTCCTGGGGGGAAGAGAGACCCAGTACTTC.

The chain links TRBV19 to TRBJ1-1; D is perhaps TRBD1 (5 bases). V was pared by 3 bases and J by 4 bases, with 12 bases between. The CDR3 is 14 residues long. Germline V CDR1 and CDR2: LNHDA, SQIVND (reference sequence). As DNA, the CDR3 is TGTGCCAGTAGTATGCGGGGGGAGGCCACTGAAGCTTTCTTT. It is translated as CASSMRGEATEAFF.

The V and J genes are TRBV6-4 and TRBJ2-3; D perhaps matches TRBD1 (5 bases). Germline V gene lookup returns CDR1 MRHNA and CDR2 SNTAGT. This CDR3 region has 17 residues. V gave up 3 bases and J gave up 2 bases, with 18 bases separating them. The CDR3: CASSESATGWDTDTQYF. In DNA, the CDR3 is TGTGCCAGCAGTGAGTCAGCTACAGGTTGGGACACAGATACGCAGTATTTT.

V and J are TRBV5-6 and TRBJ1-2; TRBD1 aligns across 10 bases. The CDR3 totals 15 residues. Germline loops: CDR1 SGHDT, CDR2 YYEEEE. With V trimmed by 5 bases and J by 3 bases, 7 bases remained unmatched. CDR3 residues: CASRPGTGDHYGYTF. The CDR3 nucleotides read TGTGCCAGCAGGCCCGGGACAGGGGATCACTATGGCTACACCTTC. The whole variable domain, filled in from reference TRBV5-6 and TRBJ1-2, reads DAGVTQSPTHLIKTRGQQVTLRCSPKSGHDTVSWYQQALGQGPQFIFQYYEEEERQRGNFPDRFSGHQFPNYSSELNVNALLLGDSALYLCASRPGTGDHYGYTFGSGTRLTVV.

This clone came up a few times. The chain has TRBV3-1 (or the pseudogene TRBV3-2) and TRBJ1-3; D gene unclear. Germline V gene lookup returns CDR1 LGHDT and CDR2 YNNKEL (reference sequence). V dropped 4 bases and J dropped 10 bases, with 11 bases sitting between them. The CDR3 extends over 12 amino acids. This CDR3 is CASSLADGTIYF. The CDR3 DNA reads TGTGCCAGCAGCCTAGCCGACGGAACCATATATTTT.

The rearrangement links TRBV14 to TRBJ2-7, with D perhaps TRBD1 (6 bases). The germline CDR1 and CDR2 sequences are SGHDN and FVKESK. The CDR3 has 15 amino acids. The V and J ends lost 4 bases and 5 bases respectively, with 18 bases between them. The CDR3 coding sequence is TGTGCCAGCAGCCGGGGGCAGGGCGCATTCAACGAGCAGTACTTC. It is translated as CASSRGQGAFNEQYF.

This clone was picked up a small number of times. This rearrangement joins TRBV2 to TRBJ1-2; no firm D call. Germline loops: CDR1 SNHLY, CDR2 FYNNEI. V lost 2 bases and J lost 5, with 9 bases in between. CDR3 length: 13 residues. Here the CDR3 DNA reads TGTGCCAGCAGTGAAAACAGCCGTTATGGCTACACCTTC. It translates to CASSENSRYGYTF. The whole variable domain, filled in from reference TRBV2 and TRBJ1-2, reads EPEVTQTPSHQVTQMGQEVILRCVPISNHLYFYWYRQILGQKVEFLVSFYNNEISEKSEIFDDQFSVERPDGSNFTLKIRSTKLEDSAMYFCASSENSRYGYTFGSGTRLTVV.